These 23 T cell receptor beta chains were sequenced from one sample in a study of blood T cell repertoires in COVID-19. Measured with immunoSEQ multiplex PCR; TCRdb has only the in-frame clones, and not every one. The table shows about 260,000 clones, with approximately 86% occurring only once. Material for sequencing was peripheral blood. These receptors all stem from a human donor in a cohort sampled during active COVID-19.

The chain uses TRBV7-9 and TRBJ2-7; 8 nucleotides line up with TRBD1. The CDR3 runs to 16 residues. V dropped 1 base and J dropped 9; count of bases not matched to a gene: 14. Germline V CDR1 and CDR2: SEHNR, FQNEAQ (reference sequence). CDR3 bases: TGTGCCAGCAGCTTAGTGAGGTTGGGACAGGTAGAGGTGCAGTACTTC. Its translation: CASSLVRLGQVEVQYF.

The CDR3 DNA is TGCAGTGCTAGTTCCCCTGGAGACTACGAGCAGTACTTC. Its translation: CSASSPGDYEQYF. V gene TRBV20-1 combines with J gene TRBJ2-7, with no clear D. Trimming shortened V by 3 bases and J by 3 bases, and 12 bases separated the two germline ends. Per germline, CDR1 DFQATT and CDR2 SNEGSKA (reference sequence). This CDR3 has 13 residues.

This clone was counted between two and nine times. CDR3 residues: CASSLLGVGELFF. The CDR3 nucleotides are TGTGCCAGCAGTTTATTAGGGGTCGGGGAGCTGTTTTTT. V gene TRBV27 combines with J gene TRBJ2-2; D is possibly TRBD1 (5 bases). Per germline, CDR1 MNHEY and CDR2 SMNVEV (reference sequence). Trimming cost V 1 base and J 7 bases, with 7 bases left between them. The CDR3 has 13 residues.

This clone was counted only a few times. The J gene is TRBJ2-7, the V gene TRBV20-1, with D perhaps TRBD2 (5 bases). In germline, CDR1 is DFQATT, CDR2 SNEGSKA (reference sequence). This CDR3 has 11 residues. The CDR3 sequence is CTFERGNEQYF. The CDR3 region has the DNA TGCACCTTTGAGAGAGGGAACGAGCAGTACTTC.

The gene calls are TRBV20-1 and TRBJ1-1; D is perhaps TRBD1 (6 bases). Germline V gene sequence: CDR1 DFQATT, CDR2 SNEGSKA (reference sequence). Between the trimmed V and J ends, which lost 5 bases and 6 bases, there was a span of 10 bases. The CDR3 loop spans 11 amino acids. The chain's CDR3 is CSAQRTAEAFF. CDR3 coding DNA: TGCAGTGCTCAGCGGACAGCTGAAGCTTTCTTT.

V is TRBV10-1 and J is TRBJ2-3; 9 nucleotides line up with TRBD1. In germline, CDR1 is WNHNN, CDR2 SYGVQD (reference sequence). The CDR3 is 15 amino acids. Trimming cost V 0 bases and J 4 bases; bases outside gene matches: 2. The CDR3 protein is CASSESTGGADTQYF. The DNA of the CDR3 is TGCGCCAGCAGTGAGTCGACAGGGGGGGCAGATACGCAGTATTTT.

This sequence joins TRBV6-5 and TRBJ2-2; a weak D match, TRBD1 (6 bases). Germline V gene data show CDR1 as MNHEY and CDR2 as SVGAGI. CDR3 length equals 14 residues. V shed 6 bases and J shed 4 bases, with 12 bases lying between them. CDR3 bases: TGTGCCAGCAGGGACACAGGGACCACCGGGGAGCTGTTTTTT. Amino acid sequence: CASRDTGTTGELFF.

The gene calls are TRBV6-5 and TRBJ2-7, with 8 bases fitting TRBD1. Per germline, CDR1 MNHEY and CDR2 SVGAGI. There are 14 residues in the CDR3. V trimming: 2 bases; J trimming: 3 bases; junction bases outside the gene matches: 3. CDR3 amino acids: CASSYEGQGYEQYF. Here the CDR3 DNA reads TGTGCCAGCAGTTACGAAGGACAGGGCTACGAGCAGTACTTC.

This chain connects TRBV11-2 to TRBJ1-2; perhaps TRBD1 as D (6 bases). This CDR3 spans 15 amino acids. Looked up from germline, CDR1 is SGHAT and CDR2 is FQNNGV. Trimming took 2 bases from V and 2 from J, leaving 12 bases between them. CDR3: CASSLTTGTNYGYTF. The DNA of the CDR3 is TGTGCCAGCAGCTTAACCACAGGGACCAACTATGGCTACACCTTC.

This chain connects TRBV4-3 to TRBJ2-1; 11 nucleotides match TRBD2. In germline, CDR1 is LGHNA, CDR2 YSLEER. This CDR3 has 21 amino acids. The V segment lost 0 bases and the J segment 0 bases; nucleotides outside the gene matches: 13. The CDR3: CASSQDVWTSGRAASYNEQFF. CDR3 in DNA: TGCGCCAGCAGCCAAGATGTCTGGACTAGCGGGCGAGCGGCCTCCTACAATGAGCAGTTCTTC.

This chain links TRBV30 with TRBJ1-2; possibly TRBD1 for D (6 bases). Germline-derived CDR1 and CDR2 are GTSNPN and SVGIG (reference sequence). The CDR3 covers 12 residues. The V end lost 3 bases, the J end lost 4 bases, and 9 bases lay between the germline ends. The CDR3 spells CAWREQGYGYTF. CDR3 nucleotide sequence: TGTGCCTGGAGGGAACAGGGCTATGGCTACACCTTC.

This clone was counted between two and nine times. This rearrangement joins TRBV2 to TRBJ1-6, with no clear D. Looked up from germline, CDR1 is SNHLY and CDR2 is FYNNEI. V lost 1 base and J 10 bases, leaving 11 bases between the germline ends. This CDR3 is built from 14 residues. The CDR3 reads CASSEGGKASPLHF. CDR3 sequence (DNA): TGTGCCAGCAGTGAAGGAGGGAAGGCATCACCCCTCCACTTT.

This clone has only a few counts. The J gene is TRBJ2-1, the V gene TRBV18; possible D gene TRBD2, 5 bases. Germline CDR1 and CDR2: KGHSH and LQKENI. The CDR3 length is 13 residues. Trimming removed 4 bases at V and 8 bases at J, with 12 bases between. The CDR3 reads CASSLKLGDEQFF. CDR3 DNA: TGTGCCAGCTCACTAAAGCTGGGAGATGAGCAGTTCTTC.

This clone has a single count. J is TRBJ2-7 and V is TRBV3-1 (or the pseudogene TRBV3-2), with 7 bases lining up with TRBD1. Germline V CDR1 and CDR2: LGHDT, YNNKEL (reference sequence). J gave up 4 bases and V 0 bases, and 6 bases lay outside the gene matches. CDR3 length equals 15 residues. The CDR3 protein is CASSQDRTGWYEQYF. CDR3 coding DNA: TGTGCCAGCAGCCAAGACAGGACAGGATGGTACGAGCAGTACTTC.

The rearrangement joins TRBV6-6 to TRBJ1-6; no definite D call. The germline V and J ends were trimmed by 5 bases and 6 bases, with 17 bases remaining between them. This CDR3 is built from 16 residues. Germline lookup yields CDR1 MNHNY and CDR2 SVGAGI (reference sequence). Here the CDR3 DNA reads TGTGCCAGCAGTCGCACCCCACAGTTCTCTAATTCACCCCTCCACTTT. It encodes CASSRTPQFSNSPLHF.

This clone has just one count. The genes are TRBV11-1 and TRBJ1-1; TRBD1 is a possible D gene (6 bases). The V gene's germline CDR1 is SGHAT and CDR2 FQDESV (reference sequence). The ends were cut back, 0 bases at V and 0 bases at J, with 17 bases in the middle. This CDR3 has 18 amino acids. The CDR3 DNA follows: TGTGCCAGCAGCTTAGCGGGCGGGGGCCCCCTAATGAACACTGAAGCTTTCTTT. As protein: CASSLAGGGPLMNTEAFF.

This chain joins TRBV19 and TRBJ1-1; TRBD1 matches 9 bases. Trimming at V came to 4 bases and at J to 4 bases, leaving 1 base not matched to a gene. Per the germline V gene, CDR1 is LNHDA and CDR2 is SQIVND (reference sequence). This CDR3 has 13 residues. CDR3 protein: CASSTTGGTEAFF. The CDR3 DNA is TGTGCCAGTAGTACGACAGGGGGCACTGAAGCTTTCTTT. The whole variable domain, filled in from reference TRBV19 and TRBJ1-1, reads DGGITQSPKYLFRKEGQNVTLSCEQNLNHDAMYWYRQDPGQGLRLIYYSQIVNDFQKGDIAEGYSVSREKKESFPLTVTSAQKNPTAFYLCASSTTGGTEAFFGQGTRLTVV.

Only a few counts were recorded for this clone. The chain recombines TRBV4-1 with TRBJ2-7; TRBD2 agrees at 8 bases. The CDR3 loop spans 18 amino acids. The germline CDR1 and CDR2 sequences are MGHRA and YSYEKL. V lost 1 base to trimming and J lost 3 bases; unmatched junction nucleotides: 14. The CDR3 is CASSQAGLGSGGYYEQYF. The CDR3 region has the DNA TGCGCCAGCAGCCAAGCGGGCCTCGGGAGCGGGGGATACTACGAGCAGTACTTC.

A single count supports this clone. V and J are TRBV28 and TRBJ1-3; a weak D match, TRBD1 (6 bases). The germline V gene encodes CDR1 MDHEN and CDR2 SYDVKM. The CDR3 is made up of 14 amino acids. Trimming stripped 7 bases from V and 4 bases from J, with 14 bases between. The CDR3 nucleotides are TGTGCCAGCACAACCGGGACATTGGGAAACACCATATATTTT. This sequence encodes CASTTGTLGNTIYF.

The rearrangement joins TRBV2 to TRBJ1-5; maybe TRBD1 (5 bases). V was shortened by 8 bases and J by 1 base, with 12 bases between the two germline ends. The CDR3 is 14 amino acids. Germline V CDR1 and CDR2: SNHLY, FYNNEI. The chain's CDR3 is CASLRDRSNQPQHF. For the CDR3, the DNA is TGTGCCAGCCTGAGAGACAGAAGCAATCAGCCCCAGCATTTT.

This chain uses TRBV7-2 with TRBJ1-5; 8 bases align to TRBD1. The CDR3 is made up of 14 amino acids. The germline CDR1 and CDR2 sequences are SGHTA and FQGNSA. Trimming removed 1 base from V and 4 bases from J; junction bases left unmatched: 0. CDR3 sequence reads: CASSLGTGNQPQHF. The DNA of the CDR3 is TGTGCCAGCAGCTTAGGGACAGGGAATCAGCCCCAGCATTTT.

The J gene is TRBJ1-4, the V gene TRBV5-4; a weak D match, TRBD1 (6 bases). Germline CDR1 SGHNT, CDR2 YYREEE (reference sequence). CDR3 length: 14 amino acids. The germline V and J ends were trimmed by 2 bases and 4 bases, with 9 bases remaining between them. The CDR3 DNA sequence: TGTGCCAGCAGCTTAGGGACACTTAATGAAAAACTGTTTTTT. It is translated as CASSLGTLNEKLFF.

V usage is TRBV6-5 and J usage is TRBJ2-6; 7 nucleotides line up with TRBD1. Germline V gene sequence: CDR1 MNHEY, CDR2 SVGAGI. This CDR3 contains 15 residues. V lost 6 bases to trimming and J lost 0 bases; unmatched junction nucleotides: 2. CDR3 amino acids: CASRTGYSGANVLTF. DNA for the CDR3: TGTGCCAGCAGGACAGGGTACTCTGGGGCCAACGTCCTGACTTTC.